This T cell receptor (beta chain) derives from a study of T cells in Graves' hyperthyroidism and ophthalmopathy. Turning to the study itself: The initial diagnosis was the point when peripheral blood was collected, ahead of any treatment.

TCR beta CDR3 sequences were amplified from RNA transcripts. The TCR CDR3 first-round RT-PCR relied on the HTBI primer set. TCRdb re-derived calls from the multiplex PCR reads in MiXCR, one entry per CDR3 protein. The sample contains around 690,000 distinct CDR3 sequences, 17% of which appear only once. Study outcomes and limitations: Separating ophthalmopathy from stable hyperthyroidism was achieved by a 13 V-J model. Clonotypes that were expanded in thyroid above 0.001 mostly appeared in blood too.

Germline V lookup: CDR1 DFQATT, CDR2 SNEGSKA (reference sequence). The V and J ends lost 1 base and 3 bases, in that order; junction bases with no gene match: 8. This CDR3 is built from 16 residues. It was 8 to 10 ml of fresh peripheral blood that supplied the PBMCs. This clonotype was counted ten times or more. Its specificity is not known. The sequenced material came from blood. The chain couples TRBV20-1 to TRBJ2-3, with 9 nucleotides matching TRBD2. This sequence was found in a man aged 50-59 years with Graves' hyperthyroidism. CDR3 sequence (DNA): TGCAGTGCTAGAGGGTCAGTAGCGGGGGAAACAGATACGCAGTATTTT. It translates to CSARGSVAGETDTQYF.